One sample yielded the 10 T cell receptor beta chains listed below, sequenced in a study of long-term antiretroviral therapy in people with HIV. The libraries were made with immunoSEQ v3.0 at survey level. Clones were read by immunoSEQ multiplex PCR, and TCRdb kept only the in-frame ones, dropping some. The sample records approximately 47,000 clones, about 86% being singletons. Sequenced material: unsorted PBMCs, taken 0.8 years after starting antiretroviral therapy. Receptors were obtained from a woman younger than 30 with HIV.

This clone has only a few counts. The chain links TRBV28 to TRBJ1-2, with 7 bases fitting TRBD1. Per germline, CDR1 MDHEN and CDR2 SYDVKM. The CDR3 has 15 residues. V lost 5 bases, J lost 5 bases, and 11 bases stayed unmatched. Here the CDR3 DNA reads TGTGCCAGCAGTCCACCGAGGACAGGCCGTTATGGCTACACCTTC. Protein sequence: CASSPPRTGRYGYTF.

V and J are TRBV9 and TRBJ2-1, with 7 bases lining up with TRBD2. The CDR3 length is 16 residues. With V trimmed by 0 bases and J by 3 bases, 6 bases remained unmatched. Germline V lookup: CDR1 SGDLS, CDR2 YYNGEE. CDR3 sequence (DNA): TGTGCCAGCAGCGTAGTTATGGGGGGGAGCTACAATGAGCAGTTCTTC. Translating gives CASSVVMGGSYNEQFF.

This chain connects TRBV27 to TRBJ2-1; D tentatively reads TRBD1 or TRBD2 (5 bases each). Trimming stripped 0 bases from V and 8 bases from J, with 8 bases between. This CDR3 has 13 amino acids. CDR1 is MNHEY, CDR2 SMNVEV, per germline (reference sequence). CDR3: CASSLSGVHEQFF. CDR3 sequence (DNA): TGTGCCAGCAGTTTATCGGGGGTTCATGAGCAGTTCTTC.

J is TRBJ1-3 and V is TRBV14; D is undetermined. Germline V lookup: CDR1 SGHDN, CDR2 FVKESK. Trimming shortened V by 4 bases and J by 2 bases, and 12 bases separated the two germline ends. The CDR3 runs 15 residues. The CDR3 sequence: CASSPRWRAGNTIYF. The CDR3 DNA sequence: TGTGCCAGCAGCCCCCGTTGGAGGGCTGGAAACACCATATATTTT.

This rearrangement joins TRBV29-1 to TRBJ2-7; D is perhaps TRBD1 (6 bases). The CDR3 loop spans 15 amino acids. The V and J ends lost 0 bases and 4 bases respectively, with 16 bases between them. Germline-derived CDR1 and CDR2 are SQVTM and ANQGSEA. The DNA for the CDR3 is TGCAGCGTTGAAGATGCGGGCAGGGGAATGTACGAGCAGTACTTC. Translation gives CSVEDAGRGMYEQYF.

CDR3 amino acids: CASSFSGFGELFF. The CDR3 DNA reads as TGTGCCAGCAGCTTTTCGGGGTTCGGGGAGCTGTTTTTT. The chain has TRBV7-2 and TRBJ2-2; a weak D match, TRBD2 (5 bases). Trimming took 3 bases from V and 7 from J, leaving 9 bases between them. Germline V gene sequence: CDR1 SGHTA, CDR2 FQGNSA. The length of the CDR3 is 13 residues.

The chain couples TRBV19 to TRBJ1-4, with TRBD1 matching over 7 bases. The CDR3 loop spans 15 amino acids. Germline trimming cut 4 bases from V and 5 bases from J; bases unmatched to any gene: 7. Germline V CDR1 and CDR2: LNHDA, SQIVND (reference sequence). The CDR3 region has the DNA TGTGCCAGTAGTAAAGGGACAGCGCGGAATGAAAAACTGTTTTTT. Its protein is CASSKGTARNEKLFF.

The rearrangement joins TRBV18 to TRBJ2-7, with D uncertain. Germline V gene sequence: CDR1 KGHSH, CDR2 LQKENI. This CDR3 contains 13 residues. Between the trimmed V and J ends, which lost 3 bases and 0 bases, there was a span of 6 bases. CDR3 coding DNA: TGTGCCAGCTCACCGGTTGACTCCTACGAGCAGTACTTC. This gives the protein CASSPVDSYEQYF.

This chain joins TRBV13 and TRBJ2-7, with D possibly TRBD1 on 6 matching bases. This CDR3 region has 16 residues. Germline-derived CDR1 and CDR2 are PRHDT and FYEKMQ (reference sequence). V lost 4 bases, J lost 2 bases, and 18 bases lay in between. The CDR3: CASSYRVEYQAYEQYF. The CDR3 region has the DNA TGTGCCAGCAGCTACAGGGTGGAGTACCAAGCCTACGAGCAGTACTTC.

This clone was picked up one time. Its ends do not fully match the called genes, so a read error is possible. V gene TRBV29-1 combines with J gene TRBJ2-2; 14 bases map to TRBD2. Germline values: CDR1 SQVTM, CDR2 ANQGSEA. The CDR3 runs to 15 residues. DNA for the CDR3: TGCAGCGTAGAAGGGACTAGCGGGAGCGGCGGGGAGCTGTTTTTT. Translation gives CSVEGTSGSGGELFF.